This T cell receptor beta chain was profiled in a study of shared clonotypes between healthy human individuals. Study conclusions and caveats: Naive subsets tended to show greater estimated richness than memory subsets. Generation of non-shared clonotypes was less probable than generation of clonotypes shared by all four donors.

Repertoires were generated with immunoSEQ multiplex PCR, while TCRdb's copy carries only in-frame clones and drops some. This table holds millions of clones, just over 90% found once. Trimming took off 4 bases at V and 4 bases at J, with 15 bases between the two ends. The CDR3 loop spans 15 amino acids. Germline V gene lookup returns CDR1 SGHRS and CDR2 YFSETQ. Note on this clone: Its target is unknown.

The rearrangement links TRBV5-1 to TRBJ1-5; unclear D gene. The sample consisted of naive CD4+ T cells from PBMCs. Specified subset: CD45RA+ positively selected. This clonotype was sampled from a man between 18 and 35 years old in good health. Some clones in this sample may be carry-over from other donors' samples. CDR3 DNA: TGCGCCAGCAGCCAGGACGGTCTCAAGAATCAGCCCCAGCATTTT. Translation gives CASSQDGLKNQPQHF. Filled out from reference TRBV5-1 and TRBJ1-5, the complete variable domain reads KAGVTQTPRYLIKTRGQQVTLSCSPISGHRSVSWYQQTPGQGLQFLFEYFSETQRNKGNFPGRFSGRQFSNSRSEMNVSTLELGDSALYLCASSQDGLKNQPQHFGDGTRLSIL.